This TCR beta chain derives from a study of cytomegalovirus exposure and HLA in healthy donors. Points from the study as a whole: Researchers reported from a later analysis that most CMV-associated TCR beta chains appeared HLA-restricted. Presence/absence analyses supposed approximately even sequencing depth among donors. CMV serostatus was the sole immune exposure data available.

The CDR3 extends over 13 amino acids. V dropped 5 bases and J dropped 4 bases, with 11 bases sitting between them. The germline CDR1 and CDR2 sequences are MNHEY and SMNVEV (reference sequence). Worth noting for this clone: Its antigen is currently unknown.

The PCR used 60 Vbeta and 13 Jbeta primers. The assay was immunoSEQ multiplex PCR, and TCRdb's table has in-frame clones only and misses some. There are roughly 140,000 clones in the sample; about 70% occur only once, and under 2% lies in the top ten. The sequence derives from a woman aged 40-49 years in good health and CMV-seronegative. The V call is TRBV27, the J call TRBJ1-2, with D possibly being TRBD1 (5 bases). Sequencing was carried out using PBMCs. The CDR3 nucleotides read TGTGCCAGCAGTAGTACAGGTATCTATGGCTACACCTTC. Protein product: CASSSTGIYGYTF.